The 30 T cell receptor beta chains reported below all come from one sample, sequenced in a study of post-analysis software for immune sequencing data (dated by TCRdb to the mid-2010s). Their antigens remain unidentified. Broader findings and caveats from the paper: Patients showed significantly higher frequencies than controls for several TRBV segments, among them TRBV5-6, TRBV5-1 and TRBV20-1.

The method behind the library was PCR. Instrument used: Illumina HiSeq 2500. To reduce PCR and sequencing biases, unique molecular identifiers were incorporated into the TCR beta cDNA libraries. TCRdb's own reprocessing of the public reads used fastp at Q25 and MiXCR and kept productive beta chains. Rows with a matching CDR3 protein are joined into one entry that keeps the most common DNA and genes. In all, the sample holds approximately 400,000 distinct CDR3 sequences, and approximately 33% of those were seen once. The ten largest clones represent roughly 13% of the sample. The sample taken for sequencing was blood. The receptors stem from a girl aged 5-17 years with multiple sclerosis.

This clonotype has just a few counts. The CDR3 DNA follows: TGTGCCAGCAGCCTACAGGGGATGCTCTTCTATGGCTACACCTTC. It specifies CASSLQGMLFYGYTF. The chain combines TRBV7-9 with TRBJ1-2; the match to TRBD1 covers 7 bases. Unmatched junction bases numbered 10, after V lost 5 bases and J lost 4 bases. This CDR3 comprises 15 residues. CDR1 is SEHNR and CDR2 is FQNEAQ in the germline V gene (reference sequence).

The CDR3 here is CASSEEGILGNEQFF. In DNA form, the CDR3 reads TGTGCCAGCAGTGAGGAAGGGATCTTGGGCAATGAGCAGTTCTTC. J is TRBJ2-1 and V is TRBV6-2 or TRBV6-3; D unclear. CDR3 length equals 15 residues. Per germline, CDR1 MNHEY and CDR2 SVGEGT. The germline V and J ends were trimmed by 5 bases and 6 bases, with 17 bases remaining between them.

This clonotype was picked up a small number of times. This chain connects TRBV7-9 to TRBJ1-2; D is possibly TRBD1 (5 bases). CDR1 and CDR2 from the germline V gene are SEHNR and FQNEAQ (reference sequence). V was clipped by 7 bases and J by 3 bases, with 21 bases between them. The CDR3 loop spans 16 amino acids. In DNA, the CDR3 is TGTGCCAGCACCCCCTTGGCGGCAGGGATGGACTATGGCTACACCTTC. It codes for CASTPLAAGMDYGYTF.

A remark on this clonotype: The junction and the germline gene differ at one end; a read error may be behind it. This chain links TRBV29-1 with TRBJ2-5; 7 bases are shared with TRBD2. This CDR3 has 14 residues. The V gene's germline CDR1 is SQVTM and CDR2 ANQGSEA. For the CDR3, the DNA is TGCAGCGTTGCCTTACGTACCCCTAGCGGCCTTCCAGCCTTC. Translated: CSVALRTPSGLPAF.

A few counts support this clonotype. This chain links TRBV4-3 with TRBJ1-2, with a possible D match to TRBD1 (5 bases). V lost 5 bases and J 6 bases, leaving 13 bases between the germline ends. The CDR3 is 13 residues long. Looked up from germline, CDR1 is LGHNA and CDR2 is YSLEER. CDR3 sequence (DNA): TGCGCCAGCAGCTCCGGGGCGGGGAATGGCTACACCTTC. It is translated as CASSSGAGNGYTF.

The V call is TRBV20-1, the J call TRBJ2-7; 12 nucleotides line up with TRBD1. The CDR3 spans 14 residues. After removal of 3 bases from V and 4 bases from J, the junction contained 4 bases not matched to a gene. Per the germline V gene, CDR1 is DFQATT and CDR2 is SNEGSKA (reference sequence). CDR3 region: CSARGDRGQYEQYF. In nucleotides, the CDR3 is TGCAGTGCTAGGGGGGACAGGGGGCAGTACGAGCAGTACTTC.

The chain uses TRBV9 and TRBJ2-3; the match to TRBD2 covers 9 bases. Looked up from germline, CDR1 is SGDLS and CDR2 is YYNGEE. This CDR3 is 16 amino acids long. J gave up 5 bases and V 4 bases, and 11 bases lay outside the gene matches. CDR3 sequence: CASSTHSGGNIDTQYF. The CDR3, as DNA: TGTGCCAGCAGCACCCATAGCGGGGGAAATATAGATACGCAGTATTTT. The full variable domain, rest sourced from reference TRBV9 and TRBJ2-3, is DSGVTQTPKHLITATGQRVTLRCSPRSGDLSVYWYQQSLDQGLQFLIQYYNGEERAKGNILERFSAQQFPDLHSELNLSSLELGDSALYFCASSTHSGGNIDTQYFGPGTRLTVL.

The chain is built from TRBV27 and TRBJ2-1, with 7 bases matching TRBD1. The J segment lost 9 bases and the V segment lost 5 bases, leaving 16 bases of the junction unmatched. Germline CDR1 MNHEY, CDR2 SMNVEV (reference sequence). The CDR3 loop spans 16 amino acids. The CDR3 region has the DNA TGTGCCAGCAGTCCCTCCGGGACAGTAACTGGGAGTGAGCAGTTCTTC. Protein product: CASSPSGTVTGSEQFF.

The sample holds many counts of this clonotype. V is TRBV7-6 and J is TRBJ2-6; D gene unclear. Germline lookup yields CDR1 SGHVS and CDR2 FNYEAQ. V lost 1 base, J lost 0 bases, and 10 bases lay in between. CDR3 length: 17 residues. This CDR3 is CASSLGQGSSGANVLTF. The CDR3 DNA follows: TGTGCCAGCAGCTTAGGACAAGGAAGCTCTGGGGCCAACGTCCTGACTTTC.

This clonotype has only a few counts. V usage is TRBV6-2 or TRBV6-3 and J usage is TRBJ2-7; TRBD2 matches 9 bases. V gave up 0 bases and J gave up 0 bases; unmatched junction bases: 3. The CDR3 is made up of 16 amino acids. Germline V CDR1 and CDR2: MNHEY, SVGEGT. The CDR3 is CASSYSKRGASYEQYF. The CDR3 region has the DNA TGTGCCAGCAGTTACTCTAAGCGGGGGGCCTCCTACGAGCAGTACTTC.

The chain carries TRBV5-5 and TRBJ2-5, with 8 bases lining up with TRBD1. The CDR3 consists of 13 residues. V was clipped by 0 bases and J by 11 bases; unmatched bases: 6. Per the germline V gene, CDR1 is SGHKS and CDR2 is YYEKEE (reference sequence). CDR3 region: CASSLEDRVKQYF. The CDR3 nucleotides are TGTGCCAGCAGCTTGGAGGACAGGGTAAAGCAGTACTTC.

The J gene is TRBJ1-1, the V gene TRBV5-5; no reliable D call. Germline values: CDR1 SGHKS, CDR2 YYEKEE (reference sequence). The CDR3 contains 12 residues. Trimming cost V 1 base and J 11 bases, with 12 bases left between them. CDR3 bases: TGTGCCAGCAGCTTGTTCTTCCAGGAGGCTTTCTTT. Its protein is CASSLFFQEAFF.

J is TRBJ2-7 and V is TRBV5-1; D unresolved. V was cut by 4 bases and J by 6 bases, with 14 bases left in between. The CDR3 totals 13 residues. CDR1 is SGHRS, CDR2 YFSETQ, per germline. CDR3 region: CASSAPEGGEQYF. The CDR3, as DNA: TGCGCCAGCAGCGCTCCGGAAGGTGGCGAGCAGTACTTC. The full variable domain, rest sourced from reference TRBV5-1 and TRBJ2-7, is KAGVTQTPRYLIKTRGQQVTLSCSPISGHRSVSWYQQTPGQGLQFLFEYFSETQRNKGNFPGRFSGRQFSNSRSEMNVSTLELGDSALYLCASSAPEGGEQYFGPGTRLTVT.

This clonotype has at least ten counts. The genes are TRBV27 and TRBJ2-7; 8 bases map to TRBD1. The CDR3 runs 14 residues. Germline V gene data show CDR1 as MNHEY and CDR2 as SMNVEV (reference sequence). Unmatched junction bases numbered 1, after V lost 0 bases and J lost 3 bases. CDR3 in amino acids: CASSLSGQDYEQYF. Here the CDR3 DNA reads TGTGCCAGCAGTTTATCGGGACAGGACTACGAGCAGTACTTC.

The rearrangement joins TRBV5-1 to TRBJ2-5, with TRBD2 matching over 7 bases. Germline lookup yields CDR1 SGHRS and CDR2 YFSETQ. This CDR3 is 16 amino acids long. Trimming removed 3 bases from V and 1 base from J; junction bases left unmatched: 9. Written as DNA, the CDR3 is TGCGCCAGCAGCTACTCTAGCGGCCTAATCCAAGAGACCCAGTACTTC. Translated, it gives CASSYSSGLIQETQYF.

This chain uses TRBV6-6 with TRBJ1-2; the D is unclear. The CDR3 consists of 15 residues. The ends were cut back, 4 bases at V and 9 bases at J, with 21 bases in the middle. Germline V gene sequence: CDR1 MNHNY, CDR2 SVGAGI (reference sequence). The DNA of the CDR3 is TGTGCCAGCAGTTCCGAGTCACGGAATGAGTTTCGCTACACCTTC. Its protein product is CASSSESRNEFRYTF.

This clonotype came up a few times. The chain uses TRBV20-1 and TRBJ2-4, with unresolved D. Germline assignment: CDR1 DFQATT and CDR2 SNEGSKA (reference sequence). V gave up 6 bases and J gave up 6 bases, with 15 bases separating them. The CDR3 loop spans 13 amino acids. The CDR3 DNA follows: TGCAGTGCCCCTGGCGGTGTACGAAACATTCAGTACTTC. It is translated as CSAPGGVRNIQYF.

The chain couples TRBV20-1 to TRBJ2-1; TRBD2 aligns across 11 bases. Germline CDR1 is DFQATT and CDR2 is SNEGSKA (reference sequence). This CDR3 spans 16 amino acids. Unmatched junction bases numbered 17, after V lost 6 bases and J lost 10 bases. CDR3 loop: CSAVASGGSFSYEQFF. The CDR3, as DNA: TGCAGTGCGGTGGCTAGCGGGGGGTCTTTCTCCTACGAGCAGTTCTTC.

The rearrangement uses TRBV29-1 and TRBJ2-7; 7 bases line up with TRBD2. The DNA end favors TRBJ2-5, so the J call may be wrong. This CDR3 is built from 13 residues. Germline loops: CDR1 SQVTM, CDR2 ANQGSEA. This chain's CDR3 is CSVGASSGETQYF. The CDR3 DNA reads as TGCAGCGTTGGAGCTTCTAGCGGAGAGACCCAGTACTTC.

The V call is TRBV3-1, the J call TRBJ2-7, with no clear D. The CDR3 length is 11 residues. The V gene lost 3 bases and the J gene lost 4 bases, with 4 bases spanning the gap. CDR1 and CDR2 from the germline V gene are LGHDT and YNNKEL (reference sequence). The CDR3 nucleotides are TGTGCCAGCAGCCAGATGTACGAGCAGTACTTC. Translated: CASSQMYEQYF.

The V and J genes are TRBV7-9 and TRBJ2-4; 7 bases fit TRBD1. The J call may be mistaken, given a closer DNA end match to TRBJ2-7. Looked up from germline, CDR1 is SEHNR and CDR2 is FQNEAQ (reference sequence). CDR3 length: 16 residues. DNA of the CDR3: TGTGCCAGCAGCGTCCCAGTGGGGGACAGCAACTACGAGCAGTACTTC. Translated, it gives CASSVPVGDSNYEQYF.

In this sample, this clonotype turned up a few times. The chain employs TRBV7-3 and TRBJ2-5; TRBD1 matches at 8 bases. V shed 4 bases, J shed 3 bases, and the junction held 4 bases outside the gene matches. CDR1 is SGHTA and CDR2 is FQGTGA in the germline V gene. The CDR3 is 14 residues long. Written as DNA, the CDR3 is TGTGCCAGCAGCTCGGGACAGGAAAAAGAGACCCAGTACTTC. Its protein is CASSSGQEKETQYF.

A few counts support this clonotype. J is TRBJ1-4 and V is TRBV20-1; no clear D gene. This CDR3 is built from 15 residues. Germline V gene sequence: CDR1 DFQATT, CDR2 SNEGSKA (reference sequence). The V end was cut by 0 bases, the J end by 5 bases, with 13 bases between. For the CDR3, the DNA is TGCAGTGCTAGAGATGTAGGGTCCCCCAATGAAAAACTGTTTTTT. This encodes CSARDVGSPNEKLFF.

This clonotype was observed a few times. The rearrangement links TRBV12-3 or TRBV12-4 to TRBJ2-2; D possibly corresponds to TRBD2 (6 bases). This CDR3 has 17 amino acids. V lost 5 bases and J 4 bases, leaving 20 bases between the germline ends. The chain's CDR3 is CASSPRIGGSATGELFF. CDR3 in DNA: TGTGCCAGCAGTCCCCGTATAGGAGGGTCGGCCACCGGGGAGCTGTTTTTT.

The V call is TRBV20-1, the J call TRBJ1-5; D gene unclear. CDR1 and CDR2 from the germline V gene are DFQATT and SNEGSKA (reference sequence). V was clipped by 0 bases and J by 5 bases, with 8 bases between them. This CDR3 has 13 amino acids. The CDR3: CSARDDGDQPQHF. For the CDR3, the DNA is TGCAGTGCTAGAGATGACGGAGATCAGCCCCAGCATTTT.

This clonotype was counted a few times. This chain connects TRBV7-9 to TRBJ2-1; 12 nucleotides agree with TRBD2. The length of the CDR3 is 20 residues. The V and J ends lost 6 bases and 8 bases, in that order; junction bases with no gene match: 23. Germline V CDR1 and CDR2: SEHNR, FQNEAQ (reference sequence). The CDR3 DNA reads TGTGCCAGCAGTTCCCCTCGCCCTAGCGGGGGGGCCCAACGAACAGATGAGCAGTTCTTC. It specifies CASSSPRPSGGAQRTDEQFF.

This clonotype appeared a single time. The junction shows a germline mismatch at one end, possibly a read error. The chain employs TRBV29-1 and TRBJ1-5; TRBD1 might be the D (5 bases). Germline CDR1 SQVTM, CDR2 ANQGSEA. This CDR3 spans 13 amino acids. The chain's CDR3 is CSIEEGRNQPQHF. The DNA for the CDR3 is TGCAGCATTGAAGAGGGGCGGAATCAGCCCCAGCATTTT.

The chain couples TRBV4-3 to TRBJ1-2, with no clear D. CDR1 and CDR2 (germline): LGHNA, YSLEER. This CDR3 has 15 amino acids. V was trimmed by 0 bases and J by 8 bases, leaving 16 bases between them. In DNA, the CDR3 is TGCGCCAGCAGCCAAGATGGCCAGACCGTCGGAGGCTACACCTTC. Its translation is CASSQDGQTVGGYTF.

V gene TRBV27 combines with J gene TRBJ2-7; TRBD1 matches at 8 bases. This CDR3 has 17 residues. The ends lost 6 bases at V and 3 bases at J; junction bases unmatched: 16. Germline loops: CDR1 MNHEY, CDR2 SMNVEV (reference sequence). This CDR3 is CASSLVASGTGVYEQYF. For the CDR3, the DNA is TGTGCCAGCAGCTTGGTGGCCTCCGGGACAGGTGTCTACGAGCAGTACTTC.

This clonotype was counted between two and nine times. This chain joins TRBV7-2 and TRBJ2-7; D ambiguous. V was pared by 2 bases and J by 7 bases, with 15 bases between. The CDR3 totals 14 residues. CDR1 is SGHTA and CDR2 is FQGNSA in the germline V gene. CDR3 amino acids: CASSLTSGFGEQYF. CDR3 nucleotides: TGTGCCAGCAGCTTAACCTCCGGGTTTGGGGAGCAGTACTTC.